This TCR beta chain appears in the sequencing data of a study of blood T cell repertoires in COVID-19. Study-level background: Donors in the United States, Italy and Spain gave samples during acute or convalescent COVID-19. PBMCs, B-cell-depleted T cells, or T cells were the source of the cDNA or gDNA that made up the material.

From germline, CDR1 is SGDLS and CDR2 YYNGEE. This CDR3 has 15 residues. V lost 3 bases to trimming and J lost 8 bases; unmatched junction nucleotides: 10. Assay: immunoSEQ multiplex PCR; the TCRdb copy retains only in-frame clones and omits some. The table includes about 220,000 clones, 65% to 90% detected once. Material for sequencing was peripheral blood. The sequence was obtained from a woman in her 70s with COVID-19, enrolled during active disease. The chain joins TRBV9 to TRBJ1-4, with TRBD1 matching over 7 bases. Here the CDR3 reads CASSAHTTGVEKLFF. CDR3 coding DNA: TGTGCCAGCAGCGCACACACCACAGGGGTAGAAAAACTGTTTTTT. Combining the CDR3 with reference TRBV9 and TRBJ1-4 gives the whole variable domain DSGVTQTPKHLITATGQRVTLRCSPRSGDLSVYWYQQSLDQGLQFLIQYYNGEERAKGNILERFSAQQFPDLHSELNLSSLELGDSALYFCASSAHTTGVEKLFFGSGTQLSVL.